This T cell receptor beta chain was captured by sequencing in a study of T cells in Graves' hyperthyroidism and ophthalmopathy. Graves' hyperthyroidism was deemed stable given no ophthalmopathy progression within 18 months. The study enrolled patients aged 18 to 65 with newly diagnosed hyperthyroidism of under 2 months' duration. Isolation of PBMCs was performed on 8.5 to 10 ml fresh peripheral blood. Amplification targeted TCR beta CDR3 regions from RNA transcripts. First-round RT-PCR targeting the TCR CDR3 was performed with the HTBI primer set. TCRdb re-analysed the multiplex PCR reads in MiXCR, keeping a single row per CDR3 protein. The table lists about 620,000 distinct CDR3 sequences, about 17% of them singletons. This clonotype was observed a single time. At one of its ends the junction is not consistent with the germline gene, which may arise from a read error. Germline V CDR1 and CDR2: SGHTA, FQGTGA. The CDR3 length is 13 residues.

Material for sequencing was blood. The genes are TRBV7-3 and TRBJ2-7; perhaps TRBD1 as D (6 bases). The sequence came from a woman aged 25-40 years with Graves' hyperthyroidism. CDR3 sequence: CVSSPGVGYEQYF. CDR3 DNA: TGTGTCAGCAGCCCAGGGGTCGGCTACGAGCAGTACTTC.